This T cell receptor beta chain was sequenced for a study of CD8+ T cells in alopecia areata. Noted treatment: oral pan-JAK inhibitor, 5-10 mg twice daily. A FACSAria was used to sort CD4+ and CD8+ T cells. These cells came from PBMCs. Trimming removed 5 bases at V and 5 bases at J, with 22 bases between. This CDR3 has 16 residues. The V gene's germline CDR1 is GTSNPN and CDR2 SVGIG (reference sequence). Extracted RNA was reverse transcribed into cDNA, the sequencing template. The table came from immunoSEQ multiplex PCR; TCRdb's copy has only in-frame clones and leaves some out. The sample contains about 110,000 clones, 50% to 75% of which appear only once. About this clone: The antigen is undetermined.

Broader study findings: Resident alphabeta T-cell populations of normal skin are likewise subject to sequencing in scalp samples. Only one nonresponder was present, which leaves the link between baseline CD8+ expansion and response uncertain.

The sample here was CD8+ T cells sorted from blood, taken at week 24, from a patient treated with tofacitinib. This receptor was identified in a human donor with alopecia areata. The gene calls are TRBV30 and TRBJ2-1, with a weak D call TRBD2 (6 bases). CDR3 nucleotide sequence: TGTGCCTGGCGCGGTAAGCGGGCCTGGCCTCACAATGAGCAGTTCTTC. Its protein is CAWRGKRAWPHNEQFF.